Listed below are T cell receptor beta chains from one sample, sequenced in a study of CD8+ T cells in alopecia areata. Method: immunoSEQ multiplex PCR; TCRdb's copy keeps in-frame clones and lacks some. The sample consists of some 130,000 clones, around 60% of them appearing once. Sample: CD4+ T cells sorted from blood, taken at week 0. The receptors stem from a human donor with alopecia areata. Each CDR3 is given with its conserved first and last residue. Fields, in order: J gene, clone size, D gene, V gene, CDR3 protein, CDR3 DNA. D genes are given only for firm matches. A clone size is listed for some rows: how often the clone was seen (once, few, many), or a class if it is expanded.

j_gene: TRBJ2-3; abundance: once; d_gene: .; v_gene: TRBV2; CDR3aa: CASSVQGSTDTQYF; CDR3nt: TGTGCCAGCAGTGTACAGGGAAGCACAGATACGCAGTATTTT
j_gene: TRBJ2-7; abundance: once; d_gene: TRBD1; v_gene: TRBV15; CDR3aa: CATSSRRQGKGYEQYF; CDR3nt: TGTGCCACCAGCAGCCGCAGACAGGGAAAAGGCTACGAGCAGTACTTC
j_gene: TRBJ2-1; abundance: few; d_gene: .; v_gene: TRBV5-1; CDR3aa: CASSTGEASNEQFF; CDR3nt: TGCGCCAGCAGTACAGGGGAGGCTTCAAATGAGCAGTTCTTC
j_gene: TRBJ2-7; abundance: few; d_gene: .; v_gene: TRBV14; CDR3aa: CASSQVVLAEQYF; CDR3nt: TGTGCCAGCAGCCAAGTGGTGCTTGCCGAGCAGTACTTC
j_gene: TRBJ2-7; abundance: .; d_gene: .; v_gene: TRBV19; CDR3aa: CVSSRGPPYEQYF; CDR3nt: TGTGTGTCATCGAGGGGCCCACCCTACGAGCAGTACTTC
j_gene: TRBJ2-3; abundance: few; d_gene: .; v_gene: TRBV7-2; CDR3aa: CASSHGDRDTQYF; CDR3nt: TGTGCCAGCAGCCACGGGGATAGAGATACGCAGTATTTT
j_gene: TRBJ2-7; abundance: .; d_gene: TRBD1; v_gene: TRBV6-5; CDR3aa: CASTRRQGATYEQYF; CDR3nt: TGTGCCAGCACGCGTCGACAGGGGGCTACGTACGAGCAGTACTTC
j_gene: TRBJ2-7; abundance: once; d_gene: .; v_gene: TRBV27; CDR3aa: CASSLKGSLYEQYF; CDR3nt: TGTGCCAGCAGTTTAAAGGGATCCTTATACGAGCAGTACTTC
j_gene: TRBJ2-3; abundance: .; d_gene: .; v_gene: TRBV6-5; CDR3aa: CASRRDNTDTQYF; CDR3nt: TGTGCCAGCAGGCGAGATAACACAGATACGCAGTATTTT
j_gene: TRBJ2-3; abundance: .; d_gene: .; v_gene: TRBV11-2; CDR3aa: CASSLVARILYF; CDR3nt: TGTGCCAGCAGCTTAGTGGCTAGAATTTTGTATTTT
j_gene: TRBJ1-2; abundance: .; d_gene: .; v_gene: TRBV2; CDR3aa: CASSEDQVFFF; CDR3nt: TGTGCCAGCAGTGAAGATCAGGTCTTCTTCTTC
j_gene: TRBJ2-3; abundance: .; d_gene: .; v_gene: TRBV2; CDR3aa: CALAGGRSTDTQYF; CDR3nt: TGTGCCCTGGCCGGGGGGCGAAGCACAGATACGCAGTATTTT
j_gene: TRBJ2-5; abundance: .; d_gene: TRBD1; v_gene: TRBV6-5; CDR3aa: CASSARTGYETQYF; CDR3nt: TGTGCCAGCAGTGCCCGGACAGGTTACGAGACCCAGTACTTC
j_gene: TRBJ2-5; abundance: .; d_gene: .; v_gene: TRBV11-1; CDR3aa: CASSHDGGTQYF; CDR3nt: TGTGCCAGCAGCCATGATGGGGGGACCCAGTACTTC
j_gene: TRBJ2-1; abundance: once; d_gene: TRBD2; v_gene: TRBV7-3; CDR3aa: CASSLTGGRTSYNEQFF; CDR3nt: TGTGCCAGCAGCTTGACGGGCGGGAGGACCTCCTACAATGAGCAGTTCTTC
j_gene: TRBJ1-2; abundance: once; d_gene: .; v_gene: TRBV4-2; CDR3aa: CASSLENLDRKGYGYTF; CDR3nt: TGTGCCAGCAGCCTGGAGAACTTGGACAGAAAAGGTTATGGCTACACCTTC
j_gene: TRBJ1-2; abundance: .; d_gene: .; v_gene: TRBV11-2; CDR3aa: CASSLVQTTNYGYTF; CDR3nt: TGTGCCAGCAGCTTAGTACAGACCACTAACTATGGCTACACCTTC
j_gene: TRBJ2-5; abundance: .; d_gene: TRBD2; v_gene: TRBV20-1; CDR3aa: CSGTSGMAQYF; CDR3nt: TGCAGTGGTACTAGCGGGATGGCCCAGTACTTC
j_gene: TRBJ2-5; abundance: few; d_gene: TRBD2; v_gene: TRBV7-2; CDR3aa: CASSLSGRETQYF; CDR3nt: TGTGCCAGCAGCCTCAGCGGGAGGGAGACCCAGTACTTC
j_gene: TRBJ2-1; abundance: .; d_gene: TRBD2; v_gene: TRBV29-1; CDR3aa: CSGLAVYNEQFF; CDR3nt: TGCAGCGGACTAGCGGTGTACAATGAGCAGTTCTTC
j_gene: TRBJ1-5; abundance: .; d_gene: .; v_gene: TRBV18; CDR3aa: CASSPDSNQPQHF; CDR3nt: TGTGCCAGCTCACCCGATAGCAATCAGCCCCAGCATTTT
j_gene: TRBJ1-4; abundance: .; d_gene: .; v_gene: TRBV2; CDR3aa: CASRRDNEKLFF; CDR3nt: TGTGCCAGCCGCAGGGATAATGAAAAACTGTTTTTT
j_gene: TRBJ2-7; abundance: .; d_gene: .; v_gene: TRBV27; CDR3aa: CASSYTRPPHAFEQYF; CDR3nt: TGTGCCAGCAGTTATACCCGACCCCCACATGCCTTCGAGCAGTACTTC
j_gene: TRBJ1-1; abundance: .; d_gene: TRBD1; v_gene: TRBV30; CDR3aa: CAWDRVNTEAFF; CDR3nt: TGTGCCTGGGACAGGGTGAACACTGAAGCTTTCTTT
j_gene: TRBJ2-7; abundance: once; d_gene: .; v_gene: TRBV7-9; CDR3aa: CASSFGRGTRNEQYF; CDR3nt: TGTGCCAGCAGCTTCGGGAGAGGGACAAGGAACGAGCAGTACTTC
j_gene: TRBJ2-1; abundance: .; d_gene: .; v_gene: TRBV5-4; CDR3aa: CASSSPGRDDLGQFF; CDR3nt: TGTGCCAGCAGCTCGCCGGGACGAGACGATCTGGGGCAGTTCTTC
j_gene: TRBJ2-1; abundance: .; d_gene: .; v_gene: TRBV5-4; CDR3aa: CASSMLPGQGADEQFF; CDR3nt: TGTGCCAGCAGCATGCTACCGGGACAAGGGGCGGATGAGCAGTTCTTC
j_gene: TRBJ1-1; abundance: .; d_gene: .; v_gene: TRBV7-9; CDR3aa: CASSLAGQTFEAFF; CDR3nt: TGTGCCAGCAGCTTAGCCGGACAGACTTTTGAAGCTTTCTTT
j_gene: TRBJ2-2; abundance: few; d_gene: .; v_gene: TRBV2; CDR3aa: CASNGEPGELFF; CDR3nt: TGTGCCAGCAATGGGGAACCCGGGGAGCTGTTTTTT
j_gene: TRBJ2-3; abundance: .; d_gene: TRBD2; v_gene: TRBV9; CDR3aa: CASSVGTRVTDTQYF; CDR3nt: TGTGCCAGCAGCGTAGGGACTAGAGTGACAGATACGCAGTATTTT
j_gene: TRBJ1-1; abundance: .; d_gene: .; v_gene: TRBV5-1; CDR3aa: CASSLDPGRNTEAFF; CDR3nt: TGCGCCAGCAGCTTGGACCCCGGGAGGAACACTGAAGCTTTCTTT
j_gene: TRBJ2-3; abundance: .; d_gene: .; v_gene: TRBV5-4; CDR3aa: CASTLSARTDTQYF; CDR3nt: TGTGCCAGCACCCTTTCAGCCCGCACAGATACGCAGTATTTT
j_gene: TRBJ2-7; abundance: few; d_gene: TRBD1; v_gene: TRBV7-2; CDR3aa: CATGTAISYEQYF; CDR3nt: TGTGCCACCGGGACAGCAATCTCCTACGAGCAGTACTTC
j_gene: TRBJ1-2; abundance: few; d_gene: TRBD1; v_gene: TRBV19; CDR3aa: CASSPTGASSRGYTF; CDR3nt: TGTGCCAGTAGCCCTACAGGGGCGAGCAGCCGTGGCTACACCTTC
j_gene: TRBJ1-1; abundance: few; d_gene: .; v_gene: TRBV5-1; CDR3aa: CASSPTANTEAFF; CDR3nt: TGCGCCAGCAGCCCCACAGCGAACACTGAAGCTTTCTTT
j_gene: TRBJ2-7; abundance: once; d_gene: .; v_gene: TRBV5-6; CDR3aa: CASSPDGYSYEQYF; CDR3nt: TGTGCCAGCAGCCCCGACGGGTATTCCTACGAGCAGTACTTC